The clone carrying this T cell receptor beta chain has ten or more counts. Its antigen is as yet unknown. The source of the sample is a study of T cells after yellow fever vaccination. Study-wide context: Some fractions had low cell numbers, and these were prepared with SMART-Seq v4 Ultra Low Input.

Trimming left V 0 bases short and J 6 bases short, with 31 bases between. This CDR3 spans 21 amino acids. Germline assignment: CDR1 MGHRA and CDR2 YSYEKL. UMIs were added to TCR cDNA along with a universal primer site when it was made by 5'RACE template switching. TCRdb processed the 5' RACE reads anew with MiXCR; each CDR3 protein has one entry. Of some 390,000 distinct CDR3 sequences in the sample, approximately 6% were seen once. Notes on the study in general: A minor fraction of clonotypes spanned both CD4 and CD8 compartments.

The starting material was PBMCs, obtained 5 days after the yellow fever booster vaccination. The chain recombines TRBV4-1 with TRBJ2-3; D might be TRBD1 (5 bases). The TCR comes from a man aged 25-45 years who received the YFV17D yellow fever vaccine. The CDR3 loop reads CASSQDPPAEGAVLLGDTQYF. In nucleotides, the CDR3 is TGCGCCAGCAGCCAAGATCCCCCGGCGGAAGGGGCCGTCCTTCTAGGGGATACGCAGTATTTT.